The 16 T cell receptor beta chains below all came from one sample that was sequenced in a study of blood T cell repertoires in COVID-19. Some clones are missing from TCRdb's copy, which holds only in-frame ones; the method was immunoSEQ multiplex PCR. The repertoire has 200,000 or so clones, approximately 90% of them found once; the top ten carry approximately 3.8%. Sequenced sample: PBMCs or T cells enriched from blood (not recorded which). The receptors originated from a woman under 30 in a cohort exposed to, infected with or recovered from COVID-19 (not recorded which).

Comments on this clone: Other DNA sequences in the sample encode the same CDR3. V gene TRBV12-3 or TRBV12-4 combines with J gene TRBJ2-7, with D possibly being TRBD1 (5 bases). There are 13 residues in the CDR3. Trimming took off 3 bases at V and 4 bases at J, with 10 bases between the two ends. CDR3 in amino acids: CASSLGQTYEQYF. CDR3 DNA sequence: TGTGCCAGCAGTTTGGGGCAGACATACGAGCAGTACTTC.

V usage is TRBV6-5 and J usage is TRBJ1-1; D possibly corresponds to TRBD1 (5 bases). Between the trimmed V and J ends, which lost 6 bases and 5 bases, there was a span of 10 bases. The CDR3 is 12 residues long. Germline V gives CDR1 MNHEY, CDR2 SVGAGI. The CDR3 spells CASRRTGTEAFF. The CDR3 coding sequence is TGTGCCAGCAGAAGAACAGGAACTGAAGCTTTCTTT.

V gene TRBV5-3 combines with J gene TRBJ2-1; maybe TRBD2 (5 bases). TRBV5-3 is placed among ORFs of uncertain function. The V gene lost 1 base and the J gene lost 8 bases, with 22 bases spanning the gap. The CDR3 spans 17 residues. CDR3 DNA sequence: TGTGCCAGAAGCTTGTTATCGAGCGGAAAGGCCGGTGATGAGCAGTTCTTC. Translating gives CARSLLSSGKAGDEQFF.

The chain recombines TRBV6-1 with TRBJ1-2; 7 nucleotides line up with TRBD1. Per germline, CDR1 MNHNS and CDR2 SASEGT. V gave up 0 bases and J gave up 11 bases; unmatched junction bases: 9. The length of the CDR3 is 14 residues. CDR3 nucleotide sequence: TGTGCCAGCAGTGAAGCGCTTCGGGGCAGGGGGTACACCTTC. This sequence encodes CASSEALRGRGYTF.

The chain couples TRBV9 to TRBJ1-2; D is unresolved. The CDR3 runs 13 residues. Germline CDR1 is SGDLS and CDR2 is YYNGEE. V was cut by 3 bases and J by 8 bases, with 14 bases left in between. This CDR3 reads CASSADDDTGYTF. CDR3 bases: TGTGCCAGCAGCGCAGACGACGACACGGGCTACACCTTC.

The CDR3 DNA sequence: TGTGCCAGCATTCCTCCGGGTGGACAGGGTCATGAGACCCAGTACTTC. Its translation is CASIPPGGQGHETQYF. The genes are TRBV7-9 and TRBJ2-5; 8 positions match TRBD1. Germline V gene sequence: CDR1 SEHNR, CDR2 FQNEAQ (reference sequence). With V trimmed by 7 bases and J by 5 bases, 15 bases remained unmatched. The CDR3 extends over 16 amino acids.

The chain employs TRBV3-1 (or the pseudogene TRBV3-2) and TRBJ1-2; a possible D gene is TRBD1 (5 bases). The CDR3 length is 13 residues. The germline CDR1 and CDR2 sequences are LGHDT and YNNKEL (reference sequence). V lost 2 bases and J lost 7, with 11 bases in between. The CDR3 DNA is TGTGCCAGCAGCCAACTCCAGGGTGCTGGCTACACCTTC. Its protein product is CASSQLQGAGYTF.

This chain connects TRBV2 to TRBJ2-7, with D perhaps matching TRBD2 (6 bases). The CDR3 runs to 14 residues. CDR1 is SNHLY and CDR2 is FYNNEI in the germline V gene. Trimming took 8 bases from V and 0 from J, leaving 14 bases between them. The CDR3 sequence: CASGPGLSSYEQYF. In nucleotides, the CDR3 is TGTGCCAGCGGCCCGGGACTTAGCTCCTACGAGCAGTACTTC.

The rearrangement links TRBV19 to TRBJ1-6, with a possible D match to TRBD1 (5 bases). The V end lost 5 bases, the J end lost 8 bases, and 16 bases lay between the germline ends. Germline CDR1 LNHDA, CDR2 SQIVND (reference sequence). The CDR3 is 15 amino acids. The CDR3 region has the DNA TGTGCCAGTAGTCCCCGGGAGGGGCCTGATTCACCCCTCCACTTT. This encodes CASSPREGPDSPLHF.

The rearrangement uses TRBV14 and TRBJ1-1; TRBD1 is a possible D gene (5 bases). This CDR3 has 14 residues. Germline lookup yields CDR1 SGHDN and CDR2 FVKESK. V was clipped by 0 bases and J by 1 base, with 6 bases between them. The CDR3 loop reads CASSQDRGNTEAFF. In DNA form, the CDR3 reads TGTGCCAGCAGCCAAGATAGGGGGAACACTGAAGCTTTCTTT.

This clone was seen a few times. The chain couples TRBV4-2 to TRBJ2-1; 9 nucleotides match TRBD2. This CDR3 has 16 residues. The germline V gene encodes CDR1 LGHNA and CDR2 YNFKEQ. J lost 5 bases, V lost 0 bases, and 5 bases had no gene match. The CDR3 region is CASSQERLAGNNEQFF. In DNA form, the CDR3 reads TGTGCCAGCAGCCAAGAGAGGCTAGCGGGGAACAATGAGCAGTTCTTC.

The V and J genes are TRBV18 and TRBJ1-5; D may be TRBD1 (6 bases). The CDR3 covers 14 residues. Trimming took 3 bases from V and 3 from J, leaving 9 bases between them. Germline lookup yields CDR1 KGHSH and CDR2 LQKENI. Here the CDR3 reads CASSPRDNNQPQHF. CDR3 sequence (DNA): TGTGCCAGCTCACCTAGGGACAACAATCAGCCCCAGCATTTT.

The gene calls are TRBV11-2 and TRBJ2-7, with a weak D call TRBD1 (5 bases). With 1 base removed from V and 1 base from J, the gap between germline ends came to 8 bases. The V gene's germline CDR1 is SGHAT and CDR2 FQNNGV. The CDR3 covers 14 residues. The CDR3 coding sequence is TGTGCCAGCAGCTTAGCCCAGGGTTCCTACGAGCAGTACTTC. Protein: CASSLAQGSYEQYF.

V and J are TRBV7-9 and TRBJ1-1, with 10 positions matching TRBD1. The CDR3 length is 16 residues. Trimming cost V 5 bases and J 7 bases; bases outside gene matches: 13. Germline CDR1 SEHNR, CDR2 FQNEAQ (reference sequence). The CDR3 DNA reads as TGTGCCAGCAGCCCCGGGACAGGGGCCGCCACAGGTGAAGCTTTCTTT. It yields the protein CASSPGTGAATGEAFF.

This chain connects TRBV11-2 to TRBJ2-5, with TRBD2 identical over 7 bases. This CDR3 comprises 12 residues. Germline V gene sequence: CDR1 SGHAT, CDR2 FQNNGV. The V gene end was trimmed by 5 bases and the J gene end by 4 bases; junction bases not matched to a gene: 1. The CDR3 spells CASSGEGETQYF. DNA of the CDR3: TGTGCCAGCAGCGGGGAGGGAGAGACCCAGTACTTC.

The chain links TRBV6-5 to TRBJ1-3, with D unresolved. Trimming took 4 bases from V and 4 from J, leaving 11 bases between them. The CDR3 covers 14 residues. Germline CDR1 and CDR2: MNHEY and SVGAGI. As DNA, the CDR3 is TGTGCCAGCAGTTCCACATTGAGGGGAAACACCATATATTTT. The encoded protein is CASSSTLRGNTIYF.